Following are 9 T cell receptor beta chains from one sample sequenced in a study of blood T cell repertoires in COVID-19. Profiled with immunoSEQ multiplex PCR; TCRdb holds only in-frame clones, not every one. The sample lists about 210,000 clones, 83% occurring once. The sequencing sample was made of peripheral blood. These receptors were obtained from a woman aged 40 to 55 with active or convalescent COVID-19.

The J gene is TRBJ1-2, the V gene TRBV6-2 or TRBV6-3; no clear D. This CDR3 contains 12 residues. Germline assignment: CDR1 MNHEY and CDR2 SVGEGT. Trimming pared 5 bases from V and 10 bases from J, leaving 14 bases between. CDR3 loop: CASSIDGGHYTF. The CDR3 DNA sequence: TGTGCCAGCAGTATCGACGGAGGGCACTACACCTTC.

The CDR3 sequence is CAWSGAAFSYNSPLHF. In DNA form, the CDR3 reads TGTGCCTGGAGTGGGGCAGCTTTCTCCTATAATTCACCCCTCCACTTT. The gene calls are TRBV30 and TRBJ1-6; D call uncertain. The length of the CDR3 is 16 residues. V lost 1 base to trimming and J lost 0 bases, with 10 bases between them. CDR1 is GTSNPN and CDR2 is SVGIG in the germline V gene (reference sequence).

CDR3 loop: CASSPAGQGRRNEQFF. CDR3 nucleotides: TGCGCCAGCAGCCCCGCGGGACAGGGGAGGAGGAATGAGCAGTTCTTC. This chain uses TRBV5-1 with TRBJ2-1; the match to TRBD1 covers 10 bases. Germline V gene sequence: CDR1 SGHRS, CDR2 YFSETQ. After removal of 4 bases from V and 7 bases from J, the junction contained 11 bases not matched to a gene. The length of the CDR3 is 16 residues.

This chain links TRBV28 with TRBJ2-7, with 7 bases lining up with TRBD2. Germline-derived CDR1 and CDR2 are MDHEN and SYDVKM. This CDR3 region has 15 residues. V shed 2 bases and J 1 base; nucleotides not matched to a gene: 5. The CDR3 sequence is CASSLGGTTSYEQYF. The DNA for the CDR3 is TGTGCCAGCAGTTTAGGAGGGACTACATCCTACGAGCAGTACTTC.

This clone showed up just a few times. The rearrangement joins TRBV7-2 to TRBJ2-7; D uncertain. The CDR3 totals 13 residues. Germline lookup yields CDR1 SGHTA and CDR2 FQGNSA. The V gene lost 4 bases and the J gene lost 3 bases, with 10 bases spanning the gap. Here the CDR3 DNA reads TGTGCCAGCAGCTCCTCCCCCGGCTACGAGCAGTACTTC. Protein: CASSSSPGYEQYF.

V usage is TRBV9 and J usage is TRBJ2-2, with 7 bases fitting TRBD1. Unmatched junction bases numbered 7, after V lost 5 bases and J lost 3 bases. Germline loops: CDR1 SGDLS, CDR2 YYNGEE. The CDR3 spans 15 residues. The CDR3 bases are TGTGCCAGCAGTGGAAGGCAGGGGGACACCGGGGAGCTGTTTTTT. Its translation: CASSGRQGDTGELFF.

This clone was detected once. The chain is built from TRBV3-1 (or the pseudogene TRBV3-2) and TRBJ2-1; TRBD2 agrees at 14 bases. V lost 4 bases to trimming and J lost 7 bases; unmatched junction nucleotides: 12. This CDR3 is built from 18 residues. Germline V gene sequence: CDR1 LGHDT, CDR2 YNNKEL (reference sequence). The CDR3 region has the DNA TGTGCCAGCAGCCTGGGACTAGCGGGAGCCGGTATCAGGAATGAGCAGTTCTTC. Encoded protein: CASSLGLAGAGIRNEQFF.

The chain combines TRBV19 with TRBJ1-1; 7 bases align to TRBD1. In germline, CDR1 is LNHDA, CDR2 SQIVND (reference sequence). The CDR3 covers 12 residues. After removal of 6 bases from V and 8 bases from J, the junction contained 6 bases not matched to a gene. CDR3 in amino acids: CASSNGQAEAFF. CDR3 DNA: TGTGCCAGTAGCAACGGACAGGCCGAAGCTTTCTTT.

The chain links TRBV30 to TRBJ2-5; 10 bases line up with TRBD1. Germline V gene lookup returns CDR1 GTSNPN and CDR2 SVGIG (reference sequence). CDR3 length equals 14 residues. The ends lost 2 bases at V and 3 bases at J; junction bases unmatched: 3. CDR3 nucleotides: TGTGCCTGGAGTCAAGGACAGGGGGAAGAGACCCAGTACTTC. This codes for CAWSQGQGEETQYF.